A selection of T cell receptor beta chains follows, all from one sample in a study of cytomegalovirus exposure and HLA in healthy donors. Sequencing used immunoSEQ multiplex PCR; TCRdb keeps in-frame clones, though not all of them. The sample yields 250,000 to 350,000 clones, approximately 90% seen once. Material for sequencing was PBMCs. These receptors originate from a man in his forties or fifties in good health and CMV-seropositive. CDR3s include the opening cysteine and the closing phenylalanine or tryptophan. Fields, in order: clone size, V gene, D gene, J gene, CDR3 protein, CDR3 DNA. A D gene is named only where the DNA matches it firmly. Clone size is shown for a subset of rows, as once, few, many or a class of expanded clone.

>NA|TRBV28|TRBD1|TRBJ2-2
CASSLRDSSLGELFF
TGTGCCAGCAGTCTCCGGGACAGTAGCCTCGGGGAGCTGTTTTTT
>NA|TRBV12-5|TRBD2|TRBJ2-3
CASGLSARTSGRPSTDTQYF
TGTGCTAGTGGTTTGTCCGCCCGGACTAGCGGGAGGCCTAGCACAGATACGCAGTATTTT
>NA|TRBV4-1|NA|TRBJ1-2
CASREQPQQVNYGYTF
TGCGCCAGCAGGGAACAACCACAGCAAGTTAACTATGGCTACACCTTC
>NA|TRBV7-2|TRBD1|TRBJ2-4
CASSLVNRDSIQYF
TGTGCCAGCAGCTTAGTTAACAGGGACAGCATTCAGTACTTC
>NA|TRBV27|NA|TRBJ2-7
CASSLSSGYEQYF
TGTGCCAGCAGTTTATCATCAGGGTACGAGCAGTACTTC
>once|TRBV6-1|NA|TRBJ2-1
CASAGRLYNEQFF
TGTGCCAGCGCAGGAAGGCTCTACAATGAGCAGTTCTTC
>NA|TRBV21-1|NA|TRBJ1-2
CASSASKVGLIYGYTF
TGTGCCAGCAGCGCCTCCAAAGTCGGACTCATCTATGGCTACACCTTC
>NA|TRBV7-9|NA|TRBJ1-3
CASSLRGSGNTIYF
TGTGCCAGCAGCTTAAGAGGCTCTGGAAACACCATATATTTT
>NA|TRBV5-8|TRBD1|TRBJ1-2
CASSSSYGQGFNYGYTF
TGTGCCAGCAGCTCCAGCTACGGACAGGGGTTTAACTATGGCTACACCTTC
>NA|TRBV15|NA|TRBJ2-5
CATSRDYEGAETQYF
TGTGCCACCAGCAGAGATTATGAGGGAGCCGAGACCCAGTACTTC
>NA|TRBV28|NA|TRBJ2-7
CASSLEGNEQYF
TGTGCCAGCAGTTTGGAGGGTAACGAGCAGTACTTC
>once|TRBV6-4|NA|TRBJ2-7
CASSVRTPLPRGYEQYF
TGTGCCAGCAGTGTCAGGACACCTCTCCCTAGGGGCTACGAGCAGTACTTC
>NA|TRBV28|NA|TRBJ1-3
CASSPRPAERRYTIYF
TGTGCCAGCAGTCCGAGGCCGGCAGAAAGGAGGTACACCATATATTTT
>once|TRBV28|NA|TRBJ2-1
CASSVLVAPNEQFF
TGTGCCAGCAGTGTATTAGTAGCGCCCAATGAGCAGTTCTTC
>NA|TRBV28|NA|TRBJ1-3
CASRGRDTIYF
TGTGCCAGCAGGGGGAGGGACACCATATATTTT
>NA|TRBV5-1|NA|TRBJ2-7
CASSLGQSYEQYF
TGCGCCAGCAGCTTGGGACAGAGCTACGAGCAGTACTTC
>NA|TRBV28|NA|TRBJ2-7
CATRDIPYEQYF
TGTGCCACCCGGGACATTCCCTACGAGCAGTACTTC
>NA|TRBV15|NA|TRBJ2-7
CATSRVGASGPYEQYF
TGTGCCACCAGCAGAGTGGGGGCTAGCGGACCCTACGAGCAGTACTTC
>NA|TRBV21-1|NA|TRBJ2-1
CASSKDGQDYYNVGGKKQFF
TGTGCCAGCAGCAAGGATGGGCAGGACTATTACAATGTCGGTGGTAAGAAGCAGTTCTTC
>NA|TRBV7-9|TRBD1|TRBJ1-1
CSSSTWDRNTEAFF
TGTTCCAGCAGCACCTGGGACAGGAACACTGAAGCTTTCTTT
>NA|TRBV6-1|TRBD1|TRBJ2-7
CASKEVVTGWYEQYF
TGTGCCAGCAAGGAAGTAGTGACAGGGTGGTACGAGCAGTACTTC
>NA|TRBV7-9|TRBD2|TRBJ2-7
CASSPTATSGRHEQYF
TGTGCCAGCAGCCCTACTGCGACTAGCGGGAGACACGAGCAGTACTTC
>NA|TRBV7-2|NA|TRBJ2-7
CASSLDGGYEQYF
TGTGCCAGCAGCTTGGATGGAGGCTACGAGCAGTACTTC
>NA|TRBV29-1|TRBD1|TRBJ2-1
CSVGTGGYEQFF
TGCAGCGTCGGGACAGGGGGCTATGAGCAGTTCTTC
>NA|TRBV7-6|TRBD1|TRBJ2-4
CASSPETGIIQYF
TGTGCCAGCAGCCCTGAGACAGGGATCATTCAGTACTTC
>NA|TRBV9|TRBD2|TRBJ2-3
CASSSSSGRAGDTQYF
TGTGCCAGCAGCTCTTCTAGCGGGAGGGCCGGAGATACGCAGTATTTT
>NA|TRBV13|TRBD2|TRBJ2-5
CASSPTMGLAIGGQETQYF
TGTGCCAGCAGCCCAACTATGGGACTAGCGATAGGGGGTCAAGAGACCCAGTACTTC
>NA|TRBV28|NA|TRBJ1-1
CASSAPPGHRANTEAFF
TGTGCCAGCAGTGCCCCCCCGGGACACCGAGCGAACACTGAAGCTTTCTTT
>NA|TRBV29-1|TRBD1|TRBJ1-1
CSVRQGTEAFF
TGCAGCGTTCGACAGGGCACTGAAGCTTTCTTT
>once|TRBV19|TRBD1|TRBJ2-7
CASTPRGTGGNEQYF
TGTGCCAGTACCCCTAGGGGGACAGGGGGCAACGAGCAGTACTTC
>NA|TRBV4-1|TRBD2|TRBJ2-1
CASSQASRASGRRTNEQFF
TGCGCCAGCAGCCAAGCCTCCCGCGCTAGCGGACGAAGAACCAATGAGCAGTTCTTC
>NA|TRBV4-1|NA|TRBJ1-5
CASSHITGSGDQPQHF
TGCGCCAGCAGCCACATTACAGGGTCCGGGGATCAGCCCCAGCATTTT
>NA|TRBV7-3|TRBD2|TRBJ2-1
CASSLVLAGGNEQFF
TGTGCCAGCAGCTTAGTACTAGCGGGGGGCAATGAGCAGTTCTTC
>few|TRBV5-1|NA|TRBJ2-3
CASSLAIAASTDTQYF
TGCGCCAGCAGCTTGGCAATAGCGGCTAGCACAGATACGCAGTATTTT
>NA|TRBV28|TRBD2|TRBJ2-7
CASSLPGLAGGPSYEQYF
TGTGCCAGCAGCTTACCGGGACTAGCGGGAGGGCCGTCCTACGAGCAGTACTTC
>NA|TRBV9|TRBD2|TRBJ2-3
CAHNSGRGADTQYF
TGTGCCCACAATAGCGGGAGGGGGGCAGATACGCAGTATTTT
>NA|TRBV4-2|TRBD2|TRBJ2-7
CASSQDETSSRDQYF
TGTGCCAGCAGCCAAGATGAGACTAGCTCTCGCGATCAGTACTTC
>NA|TRBV7-9|NA|TRBJ1-2
CASSAAQPEGYTF
TGTGCCAGCAGTGCCGCGCAGCCGGAGGGCTACACCTTC
>NA|TRBV27|TRBD1|TRBJ1-1
CASTNRGRSTEAFF
TGTGCCAGCACCAACAGGGGTCGGTCCACTGAAGCTTTCTTT
>NA|TRBV27|TRBD1|TRBJ2-1
CASSSPGQGINEQFF
TGTGCCAGCAGTTCCCCGGGACAGGGTATCAATGAGCAGTTCTTC
>NA|TRBV6-6|NA|TRBJ2-7
CASSSTGITYEQYF
TGTGCCAGCAGCTCTACGGGGATTACCTACGAGCAGTACTTC
>NA|TRBV12-5|TRBD1|TRBJ2-3
CASGSAGTGDTDTQYF
TGTGCTAGTGGTTCCGCCGGGACAGGGGACACAGATACGCAGTATTTT
>NA|TRBV27|NA|TRBJ2-6
CASSLRQGYSGANVLTF
TGTGCCAGCAGTCTAAGGCAGGGATACTCTGGGGCCAACGTCCTGACTTTC
>NA|TRBV5-6|NA|TRBJ1-3
CASSLGSRFSGNTIYF
TGTGCCAGCAGCTTGGGTTCCCGGTTCTCTGGAAACACCATATATTTT
>NA|TRBV7-2|NA|TRBJ1-2
CASSQGGRAYGYTF
TGTGCCAGCAGCCAGGGCGGGAGGGCCTATGGCTACACCTTC
>NA|TRBV18|TRBD1|TRBJ2-7
CASSRDRGNPEQYF
TGTGCCAGCTCACGAGACAGGGGCAACCCCGAGCAGTACTTC
>NA|TRBV19|TRBD1|TRBJ1-1
CASSGTGGRYTEAFF
TGTGCCAGTAGCGGGACAGGGGGTCGGTACACTGAAGCTTTCTTT